The 17 T cell receptor beta chains in this list originate from one sample, sequenced in a study of human T cells and chemical hapten exposure. One entry per CDR3 protein, called by TCRdb with MiXCR from the RACE reads. This sample yields 330,000 or so distinct CDR3 sequences, of which nearly 6.5% are seen a single time; 5% to 6% belongs to the top ten. As for time point: patch test 2, 6 weeks after DPC sensitization. Sample treatment: therapeutic diphenylcyclopropenone sensitization with weekly scalp DPC. The sequencing used whole blood, collected in connection with sensitization to the hapten diphenylcyclopropenone (DPC). The source is a woman aged 18-35 years with alopecia areata. Some clones in this sample may be carry-over from other donors' samples.

This chain connects TRBV6-6 to TRBJ2-1; 8 bases are a match to TRBD1. The CDR3 runs to 17 residues. CDR1 is MNHNY and CDR2 is SVGAGI in the germline V gene (reference sequence). V shed 2 bases, J shed 1 base, and the junction held 7 bases outside the gene matches. CDR3 loop: CASSYSQGQVSYNEQFF. For the CDR3, the DNA is TGTGCCAGCAGTTACAGTCAGGGACAGGTATCCTACAATGAGCAGTTCTTC.

This clonotype was found many times. CDR3: CASSQGIMNTEAFF. DNA of the CDR3: TGCGCCAGCAGCCAAGGGATTATGAACACTGAAGCTTTCTTT. The chain combines TRBV4-3 with TRBJ1-1; unclear D gene. This CDR3 comprises 14 residues. Trimming shortened V by 1 base and J by 0 bases, and 6 bases separated the two germline ends. Germline values: CDR1 LGHNA, CDR2 YSLEER.

This clonotype was observed at least ten times. The V call is TRBV7-9, the J call TRBJ1-2; D not certain. This CDR3 contains 14 residues. V lost 1 base, J lost 2 bases, and 8 bases lay in between. Germline assignment: CDR1 SEHNR and CDR2 FQNEAQ (reference sequence). The CDR3 DNA follows: TGTGCCAGCAGCTTAGTTATAGGGAACTATGGCTACACCTTC. This encodes CASSLVIGNYGYTF.

This chain connects TRBV6-2 or TRBV6-3 to TRBJ2-3; TRBD1 aligns across 8 bases. V gave up 5 bases and J gave up 0 bases; unmatched junction bases: 4. This CDR3 is 15 amino acids long. Germline loops: CDR1 MNHEY, CDR2 SVGEGT. CDR3 region: CASSTGQGSTDTQYF. In DNA form, the CDR3 reads TGTGCCAGCAGTACCGGACAGGGTAGCACAGATACGCAGTATTTT.

This clonotype was counted a few times. The chain links TRBV10-3 to TRBJ2-3; possible D gene TRBD2, 7 bases. This CDR3 is built from 13 residues. Between the trimmed V and J ends, which lost 11 bases and 2 bases, there was a span of 14 bases. CDR1 is ENHRY, CDR2 SYGVKD, per germline. CDR3 loop: CAARGASTDTQYF. CDR3 DNA: TGTGCCGCCCGGGGGGCATCCACAGATACGCAGTATTTT.

This clonotype was seen many times. The chain employs TRBV28 and TRBJ1-6, with 7 bases identical to TRBD1. J was trimmed by 4 bases and V by 2 bases; bases with no gene match: 8. CDR3 length equals 17 residues. The germline V gene has CDR1 MDHEN and CDR2 SYDVKM. The CDR3 is CASSLGITTGYNSPLHF. The DNA for the CDR3 is TGTGCCAGCAGTTTAGGAATAACGACAGGGTATAATTCACCCCTCCACTTT.

This clonotype was seen only a few times. CDR3 in DNA: TGCAGTGCTCCATATAGCAATCAGCCCCAGCATTTT. This encodes CSAPYSNQPQHF. This sequence joins TRBV20-1 and TRBJ1-5; no reliable D call. The CDR3 has 12 amino acids. Deletions cut 5 bases from V and 0 bases from J, with 5 bases between. Germline V gene data show CDR1 as DFQATT and CDR2 as SNEGSKA (reference sequence).

The V gene is TRBV4-1, the J gene TRBJ2-2; D perhaps matches TRBD2 (6 bases). CDR1 and CDR2 from the germline V gene are MGHRA and YSYEKL. The CDR3 is made up of 15 amino acids. V lost 2 bases to trimming and J lost 1 base, with 8 bases between them. The CDR3 loop is CASSQPGLNTGELFF. The CDR3 DNA sequence: TGCGCCAGCAGCCAACCGGGACTGAACACCGGGGAGCTGTTTTTT.

This clonotype appeared a few times. The V call is TRBV12-3 or TRBV12-4, the J call TRBJ2-6; TRBD1 matches 12 bases. CDR3 size: 17 residues. With 6 bases clipped from V and 2 bases from J, the junction kept 5 bases outside the gene matches. The CDR3 DNA is TGTGCCAGCAGAGAAGGGGACAGGGGGCCTGGGGCCAACGTCCTGACTTTC. Its translation: CASREGDRGPGANVLTF.

The rearrangement joins TRBV6-5 to TRBJ2-7; tentatively, D is TRBD2 (5 bases). Trimming cost V 0 bases and J 5 bases, with 11 bases left between them. Germline CDR1 reads MNHEY; CDR2 reads SVGAGI. There are 14 residues in the CDR3. CDR3 nucleotides: TGTGCCAGCAGTTACTCGAGGGCACGCGACGAGCAGTACTTC. Protein product: CASSYSRARDEQYF.

V and J are TRBV15 and TRBJ2-4; D is unresolved. There are 12 residues in the CDR3. The V end was cut by 0 bases, the J end by 14 bases, with 11 bases between. Germline assignment: CDR1 LNHNV and CDR2 YYDKDF (reference sequence). CDR3 amino acids: CATSRDAQVKYF. In nucleotides, the CDR3 is TGTGCCACCAGCAGAGACGCGCAGGTTAAGTACTTC.

Many counts were recorded for this clonotype. The gene calls are TRBV20-1 and TRBJ1-1, with 9 positions matching TRBD1. The germline CDR1 and CDR2 sequences are DFQATT and SNEGSKA (reference sequence). The CDR3 is 16 residues long. J lost 4 bases, V lost 0 bases, and 9 bases had no gene match. The CDR3 spells CSARDPRQGEITEAFF. The CDR3 bases are TGCAGTGCTAGAGACCCGCGACAGGGGGAGATCACTGAAGCTTTCTTT.

This clonotype was detected many times. Compared with germline, one end of the junction differs, possibly owing to a read error. The rearrangement joins TRBV12-3 or TRBV12-4 to TRBJ1-2, with D possibly being TRBD1 (5 bases). The CDR3 totals 15 residues. The DNA of the CDR3 is TGTGCCAGCACTTTAAGGCGGGACGGCTACTATGGCTACACCTTC. Its translation is CASTLRRDGYYGYTF.

This clonotype was detected ten times or more. The genes are TRBV2 and TRBJ1-5, with 7 bases identical to TRBD1. The V gene's germline CDR1 is SNHLY and CDR2 FYNNEI. After removal of 6 bases from V and 4 bases from J, the junction contained 6 bases not matched to a gene. CDR3 length equals 14 residues. CDR3 nucleotides: TGTGCCAGCAGCCTGGACAGGCAAAATCAGCCCCAGCATTTT. Amino acid sequence: CASSLDRQNQPQHF.

This clonotype was observed at least ten times. The chain joins TRBV2 to TRBJ1-4, with D uncertain. Germline CDR1 is SNHLY and CDR2 is FYNNEI. There are 12 residues in the CDR3. The germline V and J ends were trimmed by 7 bases and 8 bases, with 11 bases remaining between them. The CDR3 DNA reads as TGTGCCAGCAAGACCGACCGGGAAAAACTGTTTTTT. This gives the protein CASKTDREKLFF.

This clonotype was seen more than once but under ten times. The V gene is TRBV2, the J gene TRBJ2-5; 14 bases fit TRBD2. The CDR3 loop spans 14 amino acids. Germline CDR1 and CDR2: SNHLY and FYNNEI. V gave up 6 bases and J gave up 5 bases; unmatched junction bases: 2. The CDR3 DNA reads TGTGCCAGCAGCCGGACTAGCGGGGGGGAGACCCAGTACTTC. This sequence encodes CASSRTSGGETQYF.

V usage is TRBV7-2 and J usage is TRBJ2-3; D gene unclear. V was clipped by 2 bases and J by 10 bases, with 13 bases between them. The CDR3 is 13 residues long. Germline V lookup: CDR1 SGHTA, CDR2 FQGNSA. The CDR3: CASSLKSGLSQYF. CDR3 coding DNA: TGTGCCAGCAGCTTAAAGTCCGGGTTATCGCAGTATTTT.